A single sample is the source of the 17 T cell receptor beta chains below, sequenced in a study of blood T cell repertoires in COVID-19. The assay was immunoSEQ multiplex PCR, and TCRdb's table has in-frame clones only and misses some. The table lists approximately 210,000 clones, around 82% of them singletons. Sequences were obtained from PBMCs or T cells enriched from blood (not recorded which). The receptors derive from a woman between 50 and 59 years old with acute COVID-19.

This chain connects TRBV5-4 to TRBJ1-1, with D perhaps TRBD1 (6 bases). Germline V lookup: CDR1 SGHNT, CDR2 YYREEE (reference sequence). Trimming shortened V by 9 bases and J by 4 bases, and 16 bases separated the two germline ends. The CDR3 is made up of 13 amino acids. The CDR3 sequence is CAMTGTRSTEAFF. The CDR3 DNA is TGTGCCATGACAGGAACAAGGAGCACTGAAGCTTTCTTT.

This rearrangement joins TRBV1 to TRBJ2-3; the table calls TRBD2, which could not be checked here. TRBV1 is given as a pseudogene. CDR3 length: 19 residues. The CDR3 DNA sequence: TGCACCAGCAGCCAAGATTGGACTAGCGGGGGTACAAGCACAGATACGCAGTATTTT. It translates to CTSSQDWTSGGTSTDTQYF.

The rearrangement links TRBV28 to TRBJ2-7, with 12 bases that match TRBD2. V lost 5 bases to trimming and J lost 2 bases; unmatched junction nucleotides: 7. From germline, CDR1 is MDHEN and CDR2 SYDVKM. The CDR3 is 16 residues long. CDR3 loop: CASSGRTSGVTYEQYV. CDR3 sequence (DNA): TGTGCCAGCAGTGGCAGGACTAGCGGGGTAACCTACGAGCAGTACGTC.

This sequence joins TRBV29-1 and TRBJ2-2; TRBD1 matches 9 bases. The V gene's germline CDR1 is SQVTM and CDR2 ANQGSEA. The CDR3 is 14 residues long. V was pared by 6 bases and J by 3 bases, with 5 bases of the junction left unmatched. CDR3 coding DNA: TGCAGCGTCTCCCGGACAGGGGACACCGGGGAGCTGTTTTTT. Its protein is CSVSRTGDTGELFF.

Here the CDR3 reads CASSLGRGADSPLHF. In DNA form, the CDR3 reads TGTGCCAGCAGCTTGGGCAGGGGCGCAGATTCACCCCTCCACTTT. This chain joins TRBV7-3 and TRBJ1-6, with D possibly being TRBD1 (6 bases). CDR3 length: 15 residues. The germline V gene encodes CDR1 SGHTA and CDR2 FQGTGA. Trimming cost V 3 bases and J 8 bases, with 14 bases left between them.

J is TRBJ1-5 and V is TRBV5-8; D is ambiguous. The CDR3 is 16 residues long. Germline V gene sequence: CDR1 SGHTS, CDR2 YDEGEE. V dropped 4 bases and J dropped 1 base, with 15 bases sitting between them. CDR3 sequence (DNA): TGTGCCAGCAGCCTCGCGGGATCGTTGAGCAATCAGCCCCAGCATTTT. Protein sequence: CASSLAGSLSNQPQHF.

This rearrangement joins TRBV19 to TRBJ1-1; possibly TRBD1 for D (5 bases). Germline V CDR1 and CDR2: LNHDA, SQIVND (reference sequence). The ends were cut back, 5 bases at V and 3 bases at J, with 10 bases in the middle. This CDR3 contains 13 residues. The CDR3 DNA reads as TGTGCCAGTAGTCCGGGGGGGGACACTGAAGCTTTCTTT. It translates to CASSPGGDTEAFF.

The chain couples TRBV4-3 to TRBJ2-5; 7 bases are shared with TRBD1. This CDR3 is built from 15 residues. The germline V gene has CDR1 LGHNA and CDR2 YSLEER. The V and J ends lost 1 base and 1 base, in that order; junction bases with no gene match: 3. The CDR3 loop is CASSQGQGPQETQYF. The CDR3 DNA reads TGCGCCAGCAGCCAAGGACAGGGTCCCCAAGAGACCCAGTACTTC.

The rearrangement uses TRBV7-6 and TRBJ2-3, with 8 nucleotides matching TRBD1. The ends lost 5 bases at V and 0 bases at J; junction bases unmatched: 4. The CDR3 loop spans 15 amino acids. Per germline, CDR1 SGHVS and CDR2 FNYEAQ. The DNA of the CDR3 is TGTGCCAGCAGCCCGGGACAGGCTAGCACAGATACGCAGTATTTT. Protein sequence: CASSPGQASTDTQYF.

The V and J genes are TRBV27 and TRBJ1-2, with D possibly being TRBD1 (6 bases). The ends were cut back, 4 bases at V and 2 bases at J, with 14 bases in the middle. This CDR3 has 15 amino acids. Germline V gives CDR1 MNHEY, CDR2 SMNVEV (reference sequence). The CDR3 region is CASSSPMTGNYGYTF. In DNA, the CDR3 is TGTGCCAGCAGTTCTCCCATGACAGGAAACTATGGCTACACCTTC.

The rearrangement joins TRBV4-3 to TRBJ1-5, with D possibly TRBD1 on 5 matching bases. The V gene's germline CDR1 is LGHNA and CDR2 YSLEER. This CDR3 spans 13 amino acids. With 4 bases removed from V and 6 bases from J, the gap between germline ends came to 10 bases. Here the CDR3 reads CASSPRRGQPQHF. The DNA of the CDR3 is TGCGCCAGCAGCCCCCGGAGGGGTCAGCCCCAGCATTTT.

This chain connects TRBV11-2 to TRBJ2-1; 8 bases line up with TRBD1. V was pared by 4 bases and J by 6 bases, with 8 bases of the junction left unmatched. CDR3 length: 15 residues. Germline CDR1 reads SGHAT; CDR2 reads FQNNGV. This CDR3 reads CASSSDRGFGNEQFF. CDR3 DNA sequence: TGTGCCAGCAGCTCCGACAGGGGATTTGGCAATGAGCAGTTCTTC.

The CDR3 loop reads CASSGTSGGRRETQYF. DNA for the CDR3: TGTGCCAGCAGTGGGACTAGCGGGGGCCGGCGGGAGACCCAGTACTTC. The genes are TRBV27 and TRBJ2-5; 14 bases line up with TRBD2. J lost 5 bases, V lost 5 bases, and 7 bases had no gene match. Germline V gene lookup returns CDR1 MNHEY and CDR2 SMNVEV (reference sequence). The CDR3 consists of 16 residues.

V usage is TRBV6-5 and J usage is TRBJ1-6, with 10 bases aligning to TRBD1. The germline V gene has CDR1 MNHEY and CDR2 SVGAGI. This CDR3 is built from 15 residues. The V segment lost 2 bases and the J segment 10 bases; nucleotides outside the gene matches: 5. The CDR3 coding sequence is TGTGCCAGCAGTTACGGGGACAGGGGAGGGTCACCCCTCCACTTT. Amino acids: CASSYGDRGGSPLHF.

The V gene is TRBV16, the J gene TRBJ1-2, with 8 bases identical to TRBD1. The germline CDR1 and CDR2 sequences are KGHSY and FQNENV. The CDR3 extends over 14 amino acids. V was clipped by 3 bases and J by 6 bases; unmatched bases: 6. The CDR3 DNA sequence: TGTGCCAGCAGCCACACAGGGGGAAGGGATGGCTACACCTTC. Translation: CASSHTGGRDGYTF.

V gene TRBV20-1 combines with J gene TRBJ1-5, with TRBD1 as a possible D gene (6 bases). V lost 3 bases and J 11 bases, leaving 20 bases between the germline ends. The CDR3 is made up of 14 amino acids. Germline CDR1 reads DFQATT; CDR2 reads SNEGSKA (reference sequence). This chain's CDR3 is CSASPTGGAPAQHF. In DNA form, the CDR3 reads TGCAGTGCTAGTCCTACGGGGGGGGCTCCCGCCCAGCATTTT.

This clone showed up just a few times. V gene TRBV5-8 combines with J gene TRBJ1-1; 8 bases map to TRBD1. J was trimmed by 0 bases and V by 4 bases; bases with no gene match: 14. The CDR3 loop spans 18 amino acids. Germline V CDR1 and CDR2: SGHTS, YDEGEE. The CDR3 DNA reads TGTGCCAGCAGCCTCAAGAAGGGGACAGGAGCCATGAACACTGAAGCTTTCTTT. Protein product: CASSLKKGTGAMNTEAFF.